The count of the clone carrying this T cell receptor (beta chain) is one. Its matching antigen is unknown. Since no conserved phenylalanine or tryptophan closes the CDR3, a read error is the likely cause. It is unclear where the CDR3 begins or ends on the DNA, so no DNA is shown, and the CDR3 is as TCRdb lists it. Produced via immunoSEQ multiplex PCR; TCRdb's table is partial and in-frame only. Of around 33,000 clones in the sample, 80% were seen once. The CDR3 extends over 10 residues, inclusive of both ends. Germline V gene lookup returns CDR1 SQVTM and CDR2 ANQGSEA. These data come from a study of T cell repertoires in ileal Crohn's disease. Study-wide points: Sorted CD8 T cells held more high-frequency clones than CD4.

The clonotype was recovered from an adult with Crohn's disease. The rearrangement joins TRBV29-1 to TRBJ1-5. The material sequenced was ileal tissue. CDR3 sequence: CSVEDREEGL.